This record concerns one T cell receptor beta chain sequence. What it binds is unknown. This specimen comes from a study of graft-versus-host responses after intestinal transplantation. This table comes from immunoSEQ multiplex PCR, and its TCRdb copy is limited to in-frame clones, with some not included. The sample yields about 90,000 clones, about 95% seen once. J lost 2 bases, V lost 7 bases, and 8 bases had no gene match. CDR1 MNHEY and CDR2 SVGAGI come from the germline V gene. The CDR3 is 15 residues long. Sequenced material: unstimulated CD4+ T cells sorted from spleen or lymph node cells, taken before transplant. The chain is built from TRBV6-5 and TRBJ2-5, with 9 bases matching TRBD2. The TCR was taken from a human donor who was the organ donor for an intestinal transplant. The CDR3 region has the DNA TGTGCCAGCAAAAAGGGGAGCGGGGGGCAAGAGACCCAGTACTTC. Translating gives CASKKGSGGQETQYF.